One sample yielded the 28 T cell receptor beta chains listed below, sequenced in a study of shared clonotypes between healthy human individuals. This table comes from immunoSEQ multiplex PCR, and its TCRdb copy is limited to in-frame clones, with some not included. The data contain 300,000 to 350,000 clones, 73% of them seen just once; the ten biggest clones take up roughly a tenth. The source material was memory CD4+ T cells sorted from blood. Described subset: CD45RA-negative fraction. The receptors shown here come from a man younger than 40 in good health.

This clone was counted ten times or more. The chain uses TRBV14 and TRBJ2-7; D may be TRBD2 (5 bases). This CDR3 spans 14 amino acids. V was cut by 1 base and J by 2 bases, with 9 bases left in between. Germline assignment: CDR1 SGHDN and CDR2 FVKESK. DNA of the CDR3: TGTGCCAGCAGCCAAGGAGGGTTCCCCTACGAGCAGTACTTC. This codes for CASSQGGFPYEQYF.

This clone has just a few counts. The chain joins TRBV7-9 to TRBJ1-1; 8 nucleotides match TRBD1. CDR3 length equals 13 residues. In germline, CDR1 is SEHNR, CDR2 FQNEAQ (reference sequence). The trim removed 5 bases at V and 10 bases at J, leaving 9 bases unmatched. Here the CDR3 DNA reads TGTGCCAGCAGCACCACCTCAGGGGGCTTAGCTTTCTTT. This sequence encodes CASSTTSGGLAFF.

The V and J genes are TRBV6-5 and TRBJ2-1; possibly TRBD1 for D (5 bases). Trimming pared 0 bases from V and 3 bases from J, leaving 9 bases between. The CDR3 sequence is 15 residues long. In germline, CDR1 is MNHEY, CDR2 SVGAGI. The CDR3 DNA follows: TGTGCCAGCAGTTACTCCCCAGGGCTCTACAATGAGCAGTTCTTC. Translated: CASSYSPGLYNEQFF.

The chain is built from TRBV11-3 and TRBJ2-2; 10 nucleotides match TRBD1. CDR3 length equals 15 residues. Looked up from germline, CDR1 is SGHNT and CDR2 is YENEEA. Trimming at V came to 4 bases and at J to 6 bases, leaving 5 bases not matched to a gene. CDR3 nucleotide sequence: TGTGCCAGCAGCTCAGACAGGGGGCCCGCCGGGGAGCTGTTTTTT. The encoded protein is CASSSDRGPAGELFF.

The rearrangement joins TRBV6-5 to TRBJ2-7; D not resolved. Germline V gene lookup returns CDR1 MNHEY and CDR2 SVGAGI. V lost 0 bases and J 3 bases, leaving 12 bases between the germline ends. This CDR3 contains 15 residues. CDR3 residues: CASSYSSDQLYEQYF. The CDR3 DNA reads TGTGCCAGCAGTTACTCGTCGGACCAGCTCTACGAGCAGTACTTC.

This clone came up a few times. CDR3 in amino acids: CASSPSFSGTGYGYTF. As DNA, the CDR3 is TGTGCCAGCTCACCATCATTTTCCGGGACAGGGTATGGCTACACCTTC. The chain couples TRBV18 to TRBJ1-2; 9 bases agree with TRBD1. Germline V CDR1 and CDR2: KGHSH, LQKENI. This CDR3 contains 16 residues. The V gene end was trimmed by 2 bases and the J gene end by 5 bases; junction bases not matched to a gene: 9.

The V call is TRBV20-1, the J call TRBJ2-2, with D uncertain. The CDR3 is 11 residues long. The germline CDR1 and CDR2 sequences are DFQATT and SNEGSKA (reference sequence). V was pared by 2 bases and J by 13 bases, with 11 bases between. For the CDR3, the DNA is TGCAGTGCTAGAAACCCAAAGGCGCTGTTTTTT. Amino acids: CSARNPKALFF.

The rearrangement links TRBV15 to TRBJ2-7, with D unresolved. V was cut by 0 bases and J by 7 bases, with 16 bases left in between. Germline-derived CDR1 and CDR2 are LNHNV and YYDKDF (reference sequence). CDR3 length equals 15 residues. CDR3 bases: TGTGCCACCAGCAGAGATCGAGGCCCCCGTCAGGAGCAGTACTTC. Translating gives CATSRDRGPRQEQYF.

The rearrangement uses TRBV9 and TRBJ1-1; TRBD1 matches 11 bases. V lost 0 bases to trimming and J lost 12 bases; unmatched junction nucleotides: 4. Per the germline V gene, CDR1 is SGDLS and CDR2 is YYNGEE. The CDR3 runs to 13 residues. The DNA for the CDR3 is TGTGCCAGCAGCGTAGAAGGACAGGGGGCTTCTTTCTTT. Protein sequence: CASSVEGQGASFF.

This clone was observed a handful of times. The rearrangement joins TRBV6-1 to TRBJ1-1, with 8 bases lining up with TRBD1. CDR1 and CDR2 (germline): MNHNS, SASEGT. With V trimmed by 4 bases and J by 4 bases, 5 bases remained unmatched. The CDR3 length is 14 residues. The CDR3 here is CASSVLTGGTEAFF. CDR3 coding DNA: TGTGCCAGCAGTGTTCTCACAGGGGGCACTGAAGCTTTCTTT.

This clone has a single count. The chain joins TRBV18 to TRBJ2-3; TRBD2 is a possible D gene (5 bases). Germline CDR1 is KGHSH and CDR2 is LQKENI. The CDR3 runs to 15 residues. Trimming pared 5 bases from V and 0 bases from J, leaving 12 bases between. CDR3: CASSSVASSTDTQYF. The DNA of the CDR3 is TGTGCCAGCTCATCCGTAGCGAGTAGCACAGATACGCAGTATTTT.

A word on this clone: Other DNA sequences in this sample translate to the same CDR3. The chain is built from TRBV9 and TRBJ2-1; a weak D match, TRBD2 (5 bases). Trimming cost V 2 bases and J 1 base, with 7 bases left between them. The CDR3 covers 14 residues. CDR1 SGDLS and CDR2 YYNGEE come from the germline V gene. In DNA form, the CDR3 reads TGTGCCAGCAGCGTCAGCGGATCCTACAATGAGCAGTTCTTC. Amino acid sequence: CASSVSGSYNEQFF.

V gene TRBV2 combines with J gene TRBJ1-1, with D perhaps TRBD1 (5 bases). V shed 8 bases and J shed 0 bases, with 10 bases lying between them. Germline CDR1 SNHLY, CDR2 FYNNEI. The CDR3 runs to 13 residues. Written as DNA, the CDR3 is TGTGCCAGCGGGGGAATGATGAACACTGAAGCTTTCTTT. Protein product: CASGGMMNTEAFF.

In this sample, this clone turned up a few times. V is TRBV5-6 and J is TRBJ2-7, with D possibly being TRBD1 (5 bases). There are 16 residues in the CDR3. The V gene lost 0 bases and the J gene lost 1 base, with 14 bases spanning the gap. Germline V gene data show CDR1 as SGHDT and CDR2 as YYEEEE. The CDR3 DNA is TGTGCCAGCAGCTTGGGTGACAGCTCTTTTTCCTACGAGCAGTACTTC. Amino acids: CASSLGDSSFSYEQYF. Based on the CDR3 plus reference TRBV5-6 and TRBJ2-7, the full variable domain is DAGVTQSPTHLIKTRGQQVTLRCSPKSGHDTVSWYQQALGQGPQFIFQYYEEEERQRGNFPDRFSGHQFPNYSSELNVNALLLGDSALYLCASSLGDSSFSYEQYFGPGTRLTVT.

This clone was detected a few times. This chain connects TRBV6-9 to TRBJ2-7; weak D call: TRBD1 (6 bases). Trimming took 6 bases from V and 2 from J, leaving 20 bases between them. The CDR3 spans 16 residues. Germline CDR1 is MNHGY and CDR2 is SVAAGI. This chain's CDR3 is CASSYHKNRAAYEQYF. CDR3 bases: TGTGCCAGCAGCTACCACAAAAACAGGGCCGCCTACGAGCAGTACTTC.

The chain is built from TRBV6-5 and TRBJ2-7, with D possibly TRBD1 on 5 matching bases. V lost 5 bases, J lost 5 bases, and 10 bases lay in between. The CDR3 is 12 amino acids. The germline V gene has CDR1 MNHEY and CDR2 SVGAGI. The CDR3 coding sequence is TGTGCCAGCAGTCAAACAGGCCACGAGCAGTACTTC. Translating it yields CASSQTGHEQYF.

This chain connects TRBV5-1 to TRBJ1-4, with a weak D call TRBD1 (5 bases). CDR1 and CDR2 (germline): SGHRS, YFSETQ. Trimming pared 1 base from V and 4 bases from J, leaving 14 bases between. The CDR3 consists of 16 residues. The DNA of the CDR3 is TGCGCCAGCAGCTTGAATGCAGGGAGAATTAATGAAAAACTGTTTTTT. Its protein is CASSLNAGRINEKLFF.

The CDR3 loop is CATEQGLGTGELFF. In DNA, the CDR3 is TGTGCCACCGAGCAGGGGTTGGGCACCGGGGAGCTGTTTTTT. The chain uses TRBV10-3 and TRBJ2-2, with D perhaps TRBD1 (6 bases). Trimming cost V 10 bases and J 4 bases, with 16 bases left between them. This CDR3 has 14 residues. Germline V CDR1 and CDR2: ENHRY, SYGVKD.

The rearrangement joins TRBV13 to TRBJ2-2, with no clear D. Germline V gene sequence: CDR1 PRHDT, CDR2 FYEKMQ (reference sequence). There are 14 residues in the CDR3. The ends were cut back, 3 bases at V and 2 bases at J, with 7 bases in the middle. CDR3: CASSFRRNTGELFF. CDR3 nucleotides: TGTGCCAGCAGCTTTCGGAGAAACACCGGGGAGCTGTTTTTT.

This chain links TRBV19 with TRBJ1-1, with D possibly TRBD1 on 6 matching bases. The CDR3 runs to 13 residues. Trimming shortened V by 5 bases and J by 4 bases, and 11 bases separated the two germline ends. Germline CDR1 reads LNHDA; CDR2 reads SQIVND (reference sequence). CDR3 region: CASSLQGSTEAFF. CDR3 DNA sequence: TGTGCCAGTAGTCTACAGGGAAGCACTGAAGCTTTCTTT.

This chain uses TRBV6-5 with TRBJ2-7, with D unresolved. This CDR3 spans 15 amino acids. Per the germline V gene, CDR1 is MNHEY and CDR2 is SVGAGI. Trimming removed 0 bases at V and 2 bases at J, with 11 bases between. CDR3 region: CASSYSPPGTYEQYF. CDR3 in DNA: TGTGCCAGCAGTTACTCCCCCCCGGGTACCTACGAGCAGTACTTC.

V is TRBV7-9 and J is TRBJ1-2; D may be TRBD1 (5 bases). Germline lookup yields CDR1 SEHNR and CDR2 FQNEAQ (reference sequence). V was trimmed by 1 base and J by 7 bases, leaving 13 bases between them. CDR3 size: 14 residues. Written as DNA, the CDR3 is TGTGCCAGCAGCTTAGAGATGGCGAGGGGTGGCTACACCTTC. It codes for CASSLEMARGGYTF.

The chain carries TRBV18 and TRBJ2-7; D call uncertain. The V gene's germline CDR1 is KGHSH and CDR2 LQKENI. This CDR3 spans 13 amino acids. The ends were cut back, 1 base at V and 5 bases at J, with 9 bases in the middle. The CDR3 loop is CASSPRGIDEQYF. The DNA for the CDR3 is TGTGCCAGCTCACCACGGGGAATTGACGAGCAGTACTTC.

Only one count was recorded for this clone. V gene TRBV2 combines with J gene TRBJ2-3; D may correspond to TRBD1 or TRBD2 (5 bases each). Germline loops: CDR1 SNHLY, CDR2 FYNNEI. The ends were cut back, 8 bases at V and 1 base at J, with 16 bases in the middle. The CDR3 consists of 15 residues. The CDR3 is CASDTGTTGTDTQYF. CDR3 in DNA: TGTGCCAGCGATACCGGGACCACGGGCACAGATACGCAGTATTTT.

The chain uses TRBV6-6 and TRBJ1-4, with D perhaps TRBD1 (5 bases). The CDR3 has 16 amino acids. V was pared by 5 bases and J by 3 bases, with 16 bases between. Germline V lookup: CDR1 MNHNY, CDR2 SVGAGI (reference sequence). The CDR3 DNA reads TGTGCCAGCAGTCCGAGACAGTCTGGGGCTAATGAAAAACTGTTTTTT. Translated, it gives CASSPRQSGANEKLFF.

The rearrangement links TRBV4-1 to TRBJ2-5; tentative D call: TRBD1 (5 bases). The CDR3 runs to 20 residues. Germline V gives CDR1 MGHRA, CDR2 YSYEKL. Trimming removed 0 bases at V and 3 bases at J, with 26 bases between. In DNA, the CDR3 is TGCGCCAGCAGCCAAGATTCCGACAGTTGGGGATCCAACGCAAAAGAGACCCAGTACTTC. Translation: CASSQDSDSWGSNAKETQYF.

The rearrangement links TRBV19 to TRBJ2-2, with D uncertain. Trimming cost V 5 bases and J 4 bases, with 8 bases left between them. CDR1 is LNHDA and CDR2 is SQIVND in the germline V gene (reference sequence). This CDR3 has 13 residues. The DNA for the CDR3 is TGTGCCAGTAGTCAACATTCCACCGGGGAGCTGTTTTTT. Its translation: CASSQHSTGELFF. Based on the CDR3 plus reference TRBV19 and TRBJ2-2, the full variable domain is DGGITQSPKYLFRKEGQNVTLSCEQNLNHDAMYWYRQDPGQGLRLIYYSQIVNDFQKGDIAEGYSVSREKKESFPLTVTSAQKNPTAFYLCASSQHSTGELFFGEGSRLTVL.

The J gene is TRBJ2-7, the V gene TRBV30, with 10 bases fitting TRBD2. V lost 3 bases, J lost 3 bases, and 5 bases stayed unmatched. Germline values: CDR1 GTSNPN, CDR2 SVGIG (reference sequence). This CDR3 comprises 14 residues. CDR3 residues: CAWSRAGGGYEQYF. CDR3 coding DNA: TGTGCCTGGAGCCGAGCGGGAGGGGGCTACGAGCAGTACTTC.